The rows below give T cell receptor beta chains drawn from one sample of a study of human T cells and chemical hapten exposure. MiXCR, applied by TCRdb to the RACE reads, yields one record per CDR3 protein. The sample records under 200,000 distinct CDR3 sequences, about 14% being singletons. The sequencing used whole blood, collected in connection with sensitization to the hapten diphenylcyclopropenone (DPC). The receptors were gathered from a woman aged 25 to 39 with alopecia areata. Some clones in this sample may be carry-over from other donors' samples. CDR3s include the opening cysteine and the closing phenylalanine or tryptophan. The D gene is left open where the match is weak. Clone size, where shown, is once, few, many, or a class for clones that have expanded.

v_call: TRBV30
j_call: TRBJ1-2
clone_size: -
d_call: TRBD1
cdr3_nt: TGTGCCTGGGGACAGGCCGGCTACACCTTC
cdr3_aa: CAWGQAGYTF

v_call: TRBV6-4
j_call: TRBJ2-1
clone_size: few
d_call: TRBD2
cdr3_nt: TGTGCCAGCAGTCCCGGGACTAGCGGGAATGAGCAGTTCTTC
cdr3_aa: CASSPGTSGNEQFF

v_call: TRBV6-1
j_call: TRBJ1-1
clone_size: -
d_call: -
cdr3_nt: TGTGCCAGCAGTGGTGTCGTTGGATGGGAGCCTTTCTTT
cdr3_aa: CASSGVVGWEPFF

v_call: TRBV7-3
j_call: TRBJ2-2
clone_size: -
d_call: TRBD1
cdr3_nt: TGTGCCAGCAAAATGACAGGGGGCACCGGGGAGCTGTTTTTT
cdr3_aa: CASKMTGGTGELFF

v_call: TRBV2
j_call: TRBJ1-1
clone_size: few
d_call: -
cdr3_nt: TGTGCCAGCAGATGGGGGGTTGGGAACACTGAAGCTTTCTTT
cdr3_aa: CASRWGVGNTEAFF

v_call: TRBV24-1
j_call: TRBJ2-5
clone_size: few
d_call: -
cdr3_nt: TGTGCCACCAGTTTGGGTGGGCGGGGAGAGACCCAGTACTTC
cdr3_aa: CATSLGGRGETQYF

v_call: TRBV20-1
j_call: TRBJ2-5
clone_size: many
d_call: -
cdr3_nt: TGCAGTGCTGTCAGGGGCGTAGAGACCCAGTACTTC
cdr3_aa: CSAVRGVETQYF

v_call: TRBV5-1
j_call: TRBJ1-1
clone_size: many
d_call: -
cdr3_nt: TGCGCCAGCAGCCTCCGCGGCCTCAACACTGAAGCTTTCTTT
cdr3_aa: CASSLRGLNTEAFF

v_call: TRBV6-2/TRBV6-3
j_call: TRBJ1-5
clone_size: many
d_call: TRBD1
cdr3_nt: TGTGCCAGCAGCCACACGACAGGGGATCAGCCCCAGCATTTT
cdr3_aa: CASSHTTGDQPQHF

v_call: TRBV2
j_call: TRBJ2-4
clone_size: -
d_call: -
cdr3_nt: TGTGCCAGCAGTGGGTTGGGGTCCAGATTAGCCAAAAACATTCAGTACTTC
cdr3_aa: CASSGLGSRLAKNIQYF

v_call: TRBV13
j_call: TRBJ2-7
clone_size: many
d_call: TRBD1
cdr3_nt: TGTGCCAGCAGCCTGAGGACAGGGGACCACGAGCAGTACTTC
cdr3_aa: CASSLRTGDHEQYF